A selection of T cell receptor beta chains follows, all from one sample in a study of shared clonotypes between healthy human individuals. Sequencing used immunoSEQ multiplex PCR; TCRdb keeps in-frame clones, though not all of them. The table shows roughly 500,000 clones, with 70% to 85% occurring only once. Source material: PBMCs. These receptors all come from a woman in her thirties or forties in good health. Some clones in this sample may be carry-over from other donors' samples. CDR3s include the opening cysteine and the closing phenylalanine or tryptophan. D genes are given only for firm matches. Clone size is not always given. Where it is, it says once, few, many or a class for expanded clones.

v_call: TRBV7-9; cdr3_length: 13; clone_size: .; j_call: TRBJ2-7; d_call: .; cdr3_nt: TGTGCCAGCAGCTTAAGGGCAGGTCTGGGGCAGTACTTC; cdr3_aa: CASSLRAGLGQYF
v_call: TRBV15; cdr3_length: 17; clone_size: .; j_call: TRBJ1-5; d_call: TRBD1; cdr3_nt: TGTGCCACCAGCAGAGATCTTCGCGCCAGGGGACAGCAGCCCCAGCATTTT; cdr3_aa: CATSRDLRARGQQPQHF
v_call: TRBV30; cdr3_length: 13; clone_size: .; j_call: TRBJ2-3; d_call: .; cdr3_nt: TGTGCCTGGGACCTAGGAACGGGACATACGCAGTATTTT; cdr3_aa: CAWDLGTGHTQYF
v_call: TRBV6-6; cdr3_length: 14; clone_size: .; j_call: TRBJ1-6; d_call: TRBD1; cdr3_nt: TGTGCCAGCACCCTTGGACAGGGGGCTTCACCCCTCCACTTT; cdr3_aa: CASTLGQGASPLHF
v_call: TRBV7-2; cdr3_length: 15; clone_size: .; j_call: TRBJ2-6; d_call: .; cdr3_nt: TGTGCCAGCAGCTTAGGGATCTCTGGGGCCAACGTCCTGACTTTC; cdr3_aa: CASSLGISGANVLTF
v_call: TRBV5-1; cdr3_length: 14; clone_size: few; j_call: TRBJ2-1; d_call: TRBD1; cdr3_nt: TGCGCCAGCAGACCCGACAGGGGGCAGGTTGAGCAGTTCTTC; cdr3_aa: CASRPDRGQVEQFF
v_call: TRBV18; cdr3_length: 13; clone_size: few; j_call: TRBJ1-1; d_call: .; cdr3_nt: TGTGCCAGCTCACCACGGGGAGGCACTGAAGCTTTCTTT; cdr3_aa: CASSPRGGTEAFF
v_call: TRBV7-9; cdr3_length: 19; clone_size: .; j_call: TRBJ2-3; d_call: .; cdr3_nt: TGTGCCAGCAGCTTAGCAACCTCTCCCGGGGCCCTAAACACAGATACGCAGTATTTT; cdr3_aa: CASSLATSPGALNTDTQYF
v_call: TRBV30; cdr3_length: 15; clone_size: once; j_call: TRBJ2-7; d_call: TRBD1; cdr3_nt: TGTGCCTGGAGTGATGGACAGGGGTTAGGCTACGAGCAGTACTTC; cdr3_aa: CAWSDGQGLGYEQYF
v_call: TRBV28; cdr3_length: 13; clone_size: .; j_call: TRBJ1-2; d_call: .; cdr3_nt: TGTGCCAGCAGTTTCGGACAGCACTATGGCTACACCTTC; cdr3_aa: CASSFGQHYGYTF
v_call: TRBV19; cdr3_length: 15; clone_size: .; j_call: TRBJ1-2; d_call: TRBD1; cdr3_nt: TGTGCCAGTAGCGGCTACCGGGACAGGTTCTATGGCTACACCTTC; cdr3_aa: CASSGYRDRFYGYTF
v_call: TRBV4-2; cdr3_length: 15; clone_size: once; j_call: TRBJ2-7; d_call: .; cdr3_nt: TGTGCCAGCAGCCAACAGAGCAGTCCGTCCTACGAGCAGTACTTC; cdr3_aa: CASSQQSSPSYEQYF
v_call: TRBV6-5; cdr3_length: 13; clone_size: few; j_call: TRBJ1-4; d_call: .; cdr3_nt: TGTGCCAGCAGTAGGACAACTAATGAAAAACTGTTTTTT; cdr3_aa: CASSRTTNEKLFF
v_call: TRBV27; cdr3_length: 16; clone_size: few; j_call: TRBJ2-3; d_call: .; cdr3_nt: TGTGCCAGCAACCTCGGTGGTCTAGCGCACACAGATACGCAGTATTTT; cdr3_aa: CASNLGGLAHTDTQYF
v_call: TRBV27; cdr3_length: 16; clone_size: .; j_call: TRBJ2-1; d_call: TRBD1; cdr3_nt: TGTGCCAGCAGTTCGGACAGGGGGTACTCCTACAATGAGCAGTTCTTC; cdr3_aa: CASSSDRGYSYNEQFF
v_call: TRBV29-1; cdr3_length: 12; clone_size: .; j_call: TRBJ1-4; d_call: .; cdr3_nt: TGCAGCGCCCCCCGCAGGGCTGAAAAACTGTTTTTT; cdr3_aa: CSAPRRAEKLFF
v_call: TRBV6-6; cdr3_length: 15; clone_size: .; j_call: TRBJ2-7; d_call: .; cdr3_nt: TGTGCCAGCAGTTATCAGGAGGGAGGATCCTACGAGCAGTACTTC; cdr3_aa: CASSYQEGGSYEQYF
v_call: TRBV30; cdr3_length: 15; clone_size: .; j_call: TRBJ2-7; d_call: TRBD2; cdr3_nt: TGTGCCTGGAGCCCCGGACTAGCGGTATTATACGAGCAGTACTTC; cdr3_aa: CAWSPGLAVLYEQYF
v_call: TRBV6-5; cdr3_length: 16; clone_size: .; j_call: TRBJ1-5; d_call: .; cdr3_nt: TGTGCCAGCAGTTCGGACGGAGGATATAGCAATCAGCCCCAGCATTTT; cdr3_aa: CASSSDGGYSNQPQHF
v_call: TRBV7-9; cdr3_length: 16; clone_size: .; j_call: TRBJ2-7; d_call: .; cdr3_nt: TGTGCCAGCAGCCCATTCCCCGGGACGGTCAGTTACGAGCAGTACTTC; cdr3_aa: CASSPFPGTVSYEQYF
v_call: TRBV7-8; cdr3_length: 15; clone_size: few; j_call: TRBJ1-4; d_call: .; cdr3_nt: TGTGCCAGCAGCCCAGGGGTTTTGCCTAATGAAAAACTGTTTTTT; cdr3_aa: CASSPGVLPNEKLFF
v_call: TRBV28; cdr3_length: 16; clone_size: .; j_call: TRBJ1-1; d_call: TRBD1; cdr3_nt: TGTGCCAGCAGTGGAGCGGGGGCAGGGGGGGATAATAAGGCTTTCTTT; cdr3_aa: CASSGAGAGGDNKAFF